One and the same sample provided the 9 T cell receptor beta chains below, sequenced in a study of T-cell reconstitution after alpha-beta-depleted transplantation in children. Unique molecular identifiers were incorporated when the TCRbeta library was constructed. TCRdb analysed the PCR reads with MiXCR anew, one entry per CDR3 protein. The table records about 980,000 distinct CDR3 sequences, 25% to 30% of them present only once. This specimen consisted of PBMCs, mostly from graft donor cells, obtained 360 days after TCRalphabeta/CD19-depleted stem cell transplant. The receptors here all came from a boy under two years old who had a stem cell transplant for SCID, so the T cells may come from the graft donor.

The rearrangement joins TRBV5-1 to TRBJ2-1, with 8 bases lining up with TRBD2. This CDR3 comprises 16 residues. V dropped 4 bases and J dropped 4; count of bases not matched to a gene: 10. The germline V gene encodes CDR1 SGHRS and CDR2 YFSETQ. In DNA, the CDR3 is TGCGCCAGCAGCGCTGGTGCGGGGGGTCCTTACAATGAGCAGTTCTTC. Encoded protein: CASSAGAGGPYNEQFF.

This clonotype was observed a handful of times. J is TRBJ2-2 and V is TRBV5-1, with no clear D. V was trimmed by 0 bases and J by 9 bases, leaving 6 bases between them. The CDR3 has 12 amino acids. The germline CDR1 and CDR2 sequences are SGHRS and YFSETQ. The CDR3, as DNA: TGCGCCAGCAGCTTGGGAGCGAGGGAGCTGTTTTTT. It specifies CASSLGARELFF.

DNA of the CDR3: TGCGCCAGCAGCCAAGAAACGTCATCCTACGAGCAGTACTTC. Residues: CASSQETSSYEQYF. V usage is TRBV4-3 and J usage is TRBJ2-7; no firm D call. Trimming stripped 0 bases from V and 1 base from J, with 7 bases between. The CDR3 length is 14 residues. Germline CDR1 is LGHNA and CDR2 is YSLEER.

The V gene is TRBV24-1, the J gene TRBJ2-3; 8 bases align to TRBD2. V dropped 7 bases and J dropped 3; count of bases not matched to a gene: 11. From germline, CDR1 is KGHDR and CDR2 SFDVKD. This CDR3 is 16 amino acids long. This CDR3 is CATSDYRGGATDTQYF. DNA of the CDR3: TGTGCCACCAGCGACTACCGGGGGGGCGCTACAGATACGCAGTATTTT.

This clonotype turned up a few times. The chain is built from TRBV20-1 and TRBJ2-3, with D tentatively TRBD1 (6 bases). The CDR3 covers 12 residues. CDR1 is DFQATT, CDR2 SNEGSKA, per germline (reference sequence). V was trimmed by 7 bases and J by 0 bases, leaving 8 bases between them. CDR3 coding DNA: TGCAGTGGTCAGGGGAGCACAGATACGCAGTATTTT. Translation gives CSGQGSTDTQYF.

V gene TRBV28 combines with J gene TRBJ2-1; perhaps TRBD1 as D (5 bases). The CDR3 has 15 residues. Trimming took off 1 base at V and 4 bases at J, with 11 bases between the two ends. CDR1 MDHEN and CDR2 SYDVKM come from the germline V gene. CDR3 residues: CASSLLAGKYNEQFF. CDR3 sequence (DNA): TGTGCCAGCAGTTTATTGGCAGGGAAGTACAATGAGCAGTTCTTC.

V and J are TRBV20-1 and TRBJ1-5; 9 nucleotides align to TRBD1. This CDR3 has 13 amino acids. V lost 5 bases and J lost 7; bases outside the gene matches: 6. CDR1 and CDR2 from the germline V gene are DFQATT and SNEGSKA (reference sequence). The CDR3 spells CSAWTGDGQPQHF. CDR3 DNA: TGCAGTGCTTGGACAGGGGACGGGCAGCCCCAGCATTTT.

The chain is built from TRBV7-9 and TRBJ1-1; a possible D gene is TRBD1 (5 bases). CDR1 and CDR2 (germline): SEHNR, FQNEAQ (reference sequence). The CDR3 consists of 15 residues. The ends were cut back, 2 bases at V and 1 base at J, with 11 bases in the middle. The CDR3 spells CASSLKGQPNTEAFF. CDR3 nucleotide sequence: TGTGCCAGCAGCTTAAAGGGGCAGCCGAACACTGAAGCTTTCTTT.

This sequence joins TRBV4-1 and TRBJ2-3; 11 nucleotides line up with TRBD2. The CDR3 consists of 17 residues. V was pared by 4 bases and J by 2 bases, with 8 bases of the junction left unmatched. Germline V gene data show CDR1 as MGHRA and CDR2 as YSYEKL. The DNA for the CDR3 is TGCGCCAGCAGCCCCGTCCGACTAGCGGGGTTCACAGATACGCAGTATTTT. Its translation: CASSPVRLAGFTDTQYF.